What follows are 12 T cell receptor beta chains derived from one specimen sequenced in a study of OX40 agonist ivuxolimab in advanced cancers. The library came from the immunoSEQ multiplex PCR assay. TCRdb carries this immuneACCESS record with in-frame sequences only. Its versions omit some clonotypes, under half of them owing to an unresolved V gene in the studies checked, with the rest unexplained. The sample has roughly 100,000 clones on record, around 90% of them singletons. In total, the top ten clones hold more than 0.15% of the sample. The sample in question was CD4+ or CD8+ T cells sorted from blood, obtained in a trial of the OX40 agonist ivuxolimab. The receptors shown here come from an adult with an advanced solid tumor such as melanoma, head and neck, liver or kidney cancer.

The V and J genes are TRBV27 and TRBJ2-7; D is unclear. The CDR3 is made up of 14 amino acids. Germline values: CDR1 MNHEY, CDR2 SMNVEV (reference sequence). Trimming cost V 5 bases and J 7 bases, with 18 bases left between them. As DNA, the CDR3 is TGTGCCAGCAGTAACTGGATTAGCTCTAGAGAGCAGTACTTC. Encoded protein: CASSNWISSREQYF.

The chain has TRBV27 and TRBJ1-5; tentatively, D is TRBD1 (6 bases). The V gene's germline CDR1 is MNHEY and CDR2 SMNVEV (reference sequence). Trimming pared 4 bases from V and 4 bases from J, leaving 11 bases between. The CDR3 runs 14 residues. As DNA, the CDR3 is TGTGCCAGCAGTTACATCAGGGGAAATCAGCCCCAGCATTTT. Its translation: CASSYIRGNQPQHF.

This chain uses TRBV7-8 with TRBJ2-7; 7 nucleotides line up with TRBD2. CDR3 length: 15 residues. In germline, CDR1 is SGHVS, CDR2 FQNEAQ. The J segment lost 3 bases and the V segment lost 0 bases, leaving 5 bases of the junction unmatched. CDR3 region: CASSLALAFGYEQYF. CDR3 DNA: TGTGCCAGCAGCTTAGCACTAGCGTTCGGCTACGAGCAGTACTTC.

V gene TRBV5-1 combines with J gene TRBJ2-3; 8 bases map to TRBD2. V was clipped by 4 bases and J by 0 bases; unmatched bases: 7. Germline V gene lookup returns CDR1 SGHRS and CDR2 YFSETQ. The CDR3 sequence is 16 residues long. Here the CDR3 DNA reads TGCGCCAGCAGCCTGACCGGGGGGGCTAGCACAGATACGCAGTATTTT. Translation: CASSLTGGASTDTQYF.

The chain couples TRBV18 to TRBJ2-4, with D perhaps TRBD1 (6 bases). The CDR3 is 13 residues long. V dropped 6 bases and J dropped 7 bases, with 13 bases sitting between them. Germline assignment: CDR1 KGHSH and CDR2 LQKENI. CDR3 DNA sequence: TGTGCCAGCTCCCCCCAGGGGTGGAACATTCAGTACTTC. Its translation is CASSPQGWNIQYF.

This rearrangement joins TRBV13 to TRBJ2-1; 14 bases align to TRBD2. The germline V gene has CDR1 PRHDT and CDR2 FYEKMQ (reference sequence). The CDR3 has 18 residues. Trimming cost V 4 bases and J 9 bases; bases outside gene matches: 14. The DNA of the CDR3 is TGTGCCAGCAGCTCCAGGCTTACCGGGACTAGCGGGAGTGGTGAGCAGTTCTTC. The encoded protein is CASSSRLTGTSGSGEQFF.

V and J are TRBV2 and TRBJ2-2; D may be TRBD1 (5 bases). This CDR3 has 16 residues. Trimming took off 1 base at V and 4 bases at J, with 13 bases between the two ends. The germline V gene has CDR1 SNHLY and CDR2 FYNNEI. The CDR3: CASSEEVPGFTGELFF. In DNA form, the CDR3 reads TGTGCCAGCAGTGAAGAGGTCCCAGGGTTCACCGGGGAGCTGTTTTTT.

The chain joins TRBV5-1 to TRBJ2-3; no clear D gene. The CDR3 has 14 residues. The V end was cut by 2 bases, the J end by 2 bases, with 9 bases between. The germline V gene has CDR1 SGHRS and CDR2 YFSETQ. In DNA, the CDR3 is TGCGCCAGCAGCTTTGAATACCACACAGATACGCAGTATTTT. Protein sequence: CASSFEYHTDTQYF.

CDR3 DNA: TGTGCCAGCAGATACCATCGACAGTCAGCTGGAAACACCATATATTTT. Residues: CASRYHRQSAGNTIYF. V and J are TRBV6-5 and TRBJ1-3; D might be TRBD1 (5 bases). This CDR3 region has 16 residues. The germline V gene encodes CDR1 MNHEY and CDR2 SVGAGI. V was clipped by 6 bases and J by 2 bases, with 17 bases between them.

This clone was observed a handful of times. The chain links TRBV21-1 to TRBJ2-1; the table's D call, TRBD1, was not checked against the DNA. TRBV21-1 corresponds to a pseudogene. This CDR3 is built from 15 residues. Written as DNA, the CDR3 is TGTGCCAGCAGCAAAGGTAGGGGACAGAACAATGAGCAGTTCTTC. It is translated as CASSKGRGQNNEQFF.

The chain employs TRBV7-2 and TRBJ1-6, with 7 bases aligning to TRBD1. Germline V CDR1 and CDR2: SGHTA, FQGNSA. The CDR3 extends over 14 amino acids. V was clipped by 5 bases and J by 8 bases; unmatched bases: 6. This chain's CDR3 is CASSHRGWDSPLHF. As DNA, the CDR3 is TGTGCCAGCAGCCACAGGGGTTGGGATTCACCCCTCCACTTT. Combining the CDR3 with reference TRBV7-2 and TRBJ1-6 gives the whole variable domain GAGVSQSPSNKVTEKGKDVELRCDPISGHTALYWYRQSLGQGLEFLIYFQGNSAPDKSGLPSDRFSAERTGGSVSTLTIQRTQQEDSAVYLCASSHRGWDSPLHFGNGTRLTVT.

The chain is built from TRBV5-6 and TRBJ2-3; D might be TRBD1 (5 bases). Per germline, CDR1 SGHDT and CDR2 YYEEEE. The CDR3 sequence is 13 residues long. The V and J ends lost 3 bases and 0 bases respectively, with 5 bases between them. Here the CDR3 DNA reads TGTGCCAGCAGCTGGGGCAGCACAGATACGCAGTATTTT. Amino acid sequence: CASSWGSTDTQYF. The full variable domain, with the rest looked up from reference TRBV5-6 and TRBJ2-3, is DAGVTQSPTHLIKTRGQQVTLRCSPKSGHDTVSWYQQALGQGPQFIFQYYEEEERQRGNFPDRFSGHQFPNYSSELNVNALLLGDSALYLCASSWGSTDTQYFGPGTRLTVL.